This is a list of T cell receptor beta chains from one sample in a study of metastatic and nonmetastatic thyroid tumors. Using MiXCR, TCRdb re-called clones from the PCR reads. The table has fewer than 40,000 clones, around a third seen once. Sequenced material: tumor tissue. These receptors all come from a female donor with papillary thyroid cancer or a benign thyroid nodule (not recorded which). Some clones in this sample may be carry-over from other donors' samples. Both conserved end residues are part of each CDR3. The D gene is left open where the match is weak. Not every row has a clone size; where given, it reads once, few, many or a size class.

J gene: TRBJ1-2; V gene: TRBV20-1; clone size: .; D gene: .; CDR3 DNA: TGCAGTGCTTTGGACAGCCCCAGGGATGGCTACACCTTC; CDR3 protein: CSALDSPRDGYTF
J gene: TRBJ2-6; V gene: TRBV12-3/TRBV12-4; clone size: few; D gene: TRBD1; CDR3 DNA: TGTGCCAGCAGCCTGGGACAGGGTAAGGACCTGACTTTC; CDR3 protein: CASSLGQGKDLTF
J gene: TRBJ1-2; V gene: TRBV15; clone size: .; D gene: .; CDR3 DNA: TGTGCCACCAGCAGAGATCACAGCTCTAACTATGGCTACACCTTC; CDR3 protein: CATSRDHSSNYGYTF
J gene: TRBJ2-2; V gene: TRBV7-3; clone size: .; D gene: .; CDR3 DNA: TGTGCCAGCAGCCTCCACTCAGAGGGTACCGGGGAGCTGTTTTTT; CDR3 protein: CASSLHSEGTGELFF
J gene: TRBJ2-5; V gene: TRBV12-3/TRBV12-4; clone size: few; D gene: .; CDR3 DNA: TGTGCCAGCAGTTTTGAGGGGCCGCAGACCCAGTACTTC; CDR3 protein: CASSFEGPQTQYF
J gene: TRBJ2-7; V gene: TRBV20-1; clone size: .; D gene: .; CDR3 DNA: TGCAGTGCTAGACCCAAGAGCGATTACGAGCAGTACTTC; CDR3 protein: CSARPKSDYEQYF
J gene: TRBJ2-3; V gene: TRBV6-1; clone size: few; D gene: .; CDR3 DNA: TGTGCCAGCAAGCTAGCGCTGAGCACAGATACGCAGTATTTT; CDR3 protein: CASKLALSTDTQYF
J gene: TRBJ2-3; V gene: TRBV12-3/TRBV12-4; clone size: .; D gene: .; CDR3 DNA: TGTGCCAGCAGCCCGCCCGCGGGTAGCACAGATACGCAGTATTTT; CDR3 protein: CASSPPAGSTDTQYF
J gene: TRBJ1-1; V gene: TRBV6-1; clone size: .; D gene: .; CDR3 DNA: TGTGCCAGCAGTGAAACGGAGGGGATGAACACTGAAGCTTTCTTT; CDR3 protein: CASSETEGMNTEAFF
J gene: TRBJ2-2; V gene: TRBV12-3/TRBV12-4; clone size: few; D gene: TRBD2; CDR3 DNA: TGTGCCAGCACCACGGGACTAGCGGGAGACGGGGAGCTGTTTTTT; CDR3 protein: CASTTGLAGDGELFF
J gene: TRBJ2-1; V gene: TRBV6-1; clone size: .; D gene: .; CDR3 DNA: TGTGCCAGCAGTGAAGATGAGAAAGGGGGGATCTACAATGATCAGTTCTTC; CDR3 protein: CASSEDEKGGIYNDQFF
J gene: TRBJ1-6; V gene: TRBV30; clone size: .; D gene: .; CDR3 DNA: TGTGCCTGGAGTGTTAGTGATCGGAATTCACCCCTCCACTTT; CDR3 protein: CAWSVSDRNSPLHF
J gene: TRBJ1-2; V gene: TRBV7-3; clone size: .; D gene: .; CDR3 DNA: TGTGCCAGCAGTCCGACGGGAAACTATGGCTACACCTTC; CDR3 protein: CASSPTGNYGYTF
J gene: TRBJ2-6; V gene: TRBV6-1; clone size: few; D gene: .; CDR3 DNA: TGTGCCAGCAGTGAAGTTAAGTTAGGTGGGGCCAACGTCCTGACTTTC; CDR3 protein: CASSEVKLGGANVLTF
J gene: TRBJ1-2; V gene: TRBV28; clone size: few; D gene: .; CDR3 DNA: TGTGCCAGCAGTTACTCCTCGGGAGGCTACACCTTC; CDR3 protein: CASSYSSGGYTF
J gene: TRBJ2-7; V gene: TRBV5-6; clone size: .; D gene: .; CDR3 DNA: TGTGCCAGCAGCTTACAGACTTATGCCTACGAGCAGTACTTC; CDR3 protein: CASSLQTYAYEQYF
J gene: TRBJ1-6; V gene: TRBV6-6; clone size: few; D gene: .; CDR3 DNA: TGTGCCAGCAGTTACTCGAAAGGGCGACATTCACCCCTCCACTTT; CDR3 protein: CASSYSKGRHSPLHF
J gene: TRBJ1-2; V gene: TRBV12-3/TRBV12-4; clone size: .; D gene: .; CDR3 DNA: TGTGCCAGCAGATACACAGGGAAGCAAGAGAATGGCTACACCTTC; CDR3 protein: CASRYTGKQENGYTF
J gene: TRBJ1-5; V gene: TRBV5-1; clone size: .; D gene: TRBD1; CDR3 DNA: TGCGCCAGCAGTTTGGGGACAGCGAGCAATCAGCCCCAGCATTTT; CDR3 protein: CASSLGTASNQPQHF
J gene: TRBJ2-2; V gene: TRBV20-1; clone size: many; D gene: .; CDR3 DNA: TGCAGTGCTGGTGGACTCCATAACACCGGGGAGCTGTTTTTT; CDR3 protein: CSAGGLHNTGELFF
J gene: TRBJ1-2; V gene: TRBV6-2/TRBV6-3; clone size: few; D gene: .; CDR3 DNA: TGTGCCAGCATCCCTCCCCCCTATGGCTACACCTTC; CDR3 protein: CASIPPPYGYTF
J gene: TRBJ2-7; V gene: TRBV5-1; clone size: .; D gene: TRBD2; CDR3 DNA: TGCGCCAGCGGAACGGGGACTAGCGACTCCTACGAGCAGTACTTC; CDR3 protein: CASGTGTSDSYEQYF
J gene: TRBJ2-1; V gene: TRBV30; clone size: once; D gene: .; CDR3 DNA: TGTGCCTGGAAGAAGTGGGACATGGGGGATGAGCAGTTCTTC; CDR3 protein: CAWKKWDMGDEQFF
J gene: TRBJ2-7; V gene: TRBV11-2; clone size: .; D gene: TRBD2; CDR3 DNA: TGTGCCAGCAGCTTAGAGGCTAGCGGGAGTTGGTACTTC; CDR3 protein: CASSLEASGSWYF
J gene: TRBJ1-2; V gene: TRBV6-5; clone size: .; D gene: .; CDR3 DNA: TGTGCCAGCAGTTACTCGAGAGTGCACTATGGCTACACCTTC; CDR3 protein: CASSYSRVHYGYTF
J gene: TRBJ1-5; V gene: TRBV6-1; clone size: .; D gene: .; CDR3 DNA: TGTGCCAGCAGTTTAACCCAGGACAGGCCCCAGCATTTT; CDR3 protein: CASSLTQDRPQHF
J gene: TRBJ2-1; V gene: TRBV4-2; clone size: .; D gene: .; CDR3 DNA: TGTGCCAGCAGCCAAGAACCCCAGGGACCACACAATGAGCAGTTCTTC; CDR3 protein: CASSQEPQGPHNEQFF
J gene: TRBJ2-3; V gene: TRBV10-1; clone size: few; D gene: TRBD1; CDR3 DNA: TGCGCCAGCAGTAAGCCGGGACAGGGAGCAGATACGCAGTATTTT; CDR3 protein: CASSKPGQGADTQYF
J gene: TRBJ2-3; V gene: TRBV9; clone size: few; D gene: .; CDR3 DNA: TGTGCCAGCAGCCCCAGCTGGGTTTCAGATACGCAGTATTTT; CDR3 protein: CASSPSWVSDTQYF
J gene: TRBJ1-6; V gene: TRBV6-1; clone size: .; D gene: .; CDR3 DNA: TGTGCCAGCAGATCGGACTGGAGCTCCTATAATTCACCCCTCCACTTT; CDR3 protein: CASRSDWSSYNSPLHF
J gene: TRBJ1-3; V gene: TRBV6-1; clone size: .; D gene: .; CDR3 DNA: TGTGCCACCCTCGTGCAAGGTGGAAACACCATATATTTT; CDR3 protein: CATLVQGGNTIYF
J gene: TRBJ2-2; V gene: TRBV28; clone size: few; D gene: TRBD2; CDR3 DNA: TGTGCCAGCAGTTTGATACGAGCGGGGCTCTCGAACACCGGGGAGCTGTTTTTT; CDR3 protein: CASSLIRAGLSNTGELFF
J gene: TRBJ1-2; V gene: TRBV4-1; clone size: .; D gene: TRBD1; CDR3 DNA: TGCGCCAGCAGCCAAGGGTGGCAGGGGGCCAACTATGGCTACACCTTC; CDR3 protein: CASSQGWQGANYGYTF
J gene: TRBJ2-7; V gene: TRBV7-8; clone size: .; D gene: TRBD2; CDR3 DNA: TGTGCCAGCAGCACGGGACTAGCGGGAGGGCCAGGACGCAGCGAGCAGTACTTC; CDR3 protein: CASSTGLAGGPGRSEQYF
J gene: TRBJ2-7; V gene: TRBV20-1; clone size: .; D gene: TRBD1; CDR3 DNA: TGCAGTGCTAGAGCCTATCGCCAGGGGGCTTACGAGCAGTACTTC; CDR3 protein: CSARAYRQGAYEQYF
J gene: TRBJ2-1; V gene: TRBV6-1; clone size: few; D gene: TRBD2; CDR3 DNA: TGTGCCAGCAGGCCAGGACTAGCGGGGAGGGATGAGCAGTTCTTC; CDR3 protein: CASRPGLAGRDEQFF
J gene: TRBJ2-7; V gene: TRBV28; clone size: few; D gene: TRBD1; CDR3 DNA: TGTGCCAGCAGTTTGTCGGACAGGGAAGGCGAGCAGTACTTC; CDR3 protein: CASSLSDREGEQYF
J gene: TRBJ1-6; V gene: TRBV5-4; clone size: .; D gene: .; CDR3 DNA: TGTGCCAGCAGCTTGGTGGGCAAACAAGTTTCACCCCTCCACTTT; CDR3 protein: CASSLVGKQVSPLHF
J gene: TRBJ1-5; V gene: TRBV27; clone size: .; D gene: .; CDR3 DNA: TGTGCCAGCAGTTCGACAGGCTATCAGCCCCAGCATTTT; CDR3 protein: CASSSTGYQPQHF
J gene: TRBJ1-1; V gene: TRBV6-1; clone size: .; D gene: .; CDR3 DNA: TGTGCCAGCAGTGAACAGGGGTCTGAAGCTTTCTTT; CDR3 protein: CASSEQGSEAFF
J gene: TRBJ1-2; V gene: TRBV6-1; clone size: few; D gene: TRBD1; CDR3 DNA: TGTGCCAGCAGCAAAGGACAGGCGGCGGATCGCTACACCTTC; CDR3 protein: CASSKGQAADRYTF
J gene: TRBJ1-2; V gene: TRBV2; clone size: .; D gene: .; CDR3 DNA: TGTGCCAGCAGTGAACGGGCAAGTATCTATGGCTACACCTTC; CDR3 protein: CASSERASIYGYTF
J gene: TRBJ2-7; V gene: TRBV19; clone size: .; D gene: .; CDR3 DNA: TGTGCCAGTAGTATGGACGGCCTAGCCCAGTACTTC; CDR3 protein: CASSMDGLAQYF
J gene: TRBJ2-1; V gene: TRBV6-1; clone size: few; D gene: .; CDR3 DNA: TGTGCCAGCATCGGTGACGCCTTGGGTGAGCAGTTCTTC; CDR3 protein: CASIGDALGEQFF
J gene: TRBJ1-6; V gene: TRBV28; clone size: few; D gene: .; CDR3 DNA: TGTGCCAGCAGTCCACCCGCAGGGAGCTCCTATAATTCACCCCTCCACTTT; CDR3 protein: CASSPPAGSSYNSPLHF
J gene: TRBJ2-1; V gene: TRBV3-1; clone size: .; D gene: .; CDR3 DNA: TGTGCCAGCAGCTTAACGTACAATGAGCAGTTCTTC; CDR3 protein: CASSLTYNEQFF
J gene: TRBJ1-5; V gene: TRBV11-2; clone size: .; D gene: .; CDR3 DNA: TGTGCCAGCAGCAATGGGGCGGATCAGCCCCAGCATTTT; CDR3 protein: CASSNGADQPQHF
J gene: TRBJ2-2; V gene: TRBV5-1; clone size: .; D gene: .; CDR3 DNA: TGCGCCAGCAGCTTCTACGGACATTACGCCGGGGAGCTGTTTTTT; CDR3 protein: CASSFYGHYAGELFF
J gene: TRBJ1-5; V gene: TRBV6-1; clone size: .; D gene: TRBD1; CDR3 DNA: TGTGCCAGCACCGGGACAGGGGCCAATCAGCCCCAGCATTTT; CDR3 protein: CASTGTGANQPQHF
J gene: TRBJ2-5; V gene: TRBV27; clone size: few; D gene: .; CDR3 DNA: TGTGCCAGCAGCCCCAGTTCCCATCCTCCTTTGGAGACCCAGTACTTC; CDR3 protein: CASSPSSHPPLETQYF
J gene: TRBJ1-1; V gene: TRBV12-3/TRBV12-4; clone size: .; D gene: .; CDR3 DNA: TGTGCCAGCTGTATTGCGGGGGCGGGAACTGAAGCTTTCTTT; CDR3 protein: CASCIAGAGTEAFF
J gene: TRBJ2-3; V gene: TRBV2; clone size: few; D gene: .; CDR3 DNA: TGTGCCAGCAGGGTTGTAGATACGCAGTATTTT; CDR3 protein: CASRVVDTQYF
J gene: TRBJ2-2; V gene: TRBV11-2; clone size: few; D gene: .; CDR3 DNA: TGTGCCAGCAGCTTATCCCTAGCGCGAACCGGGGAGCTGTTTTTT; CDR3 protein: CASSLSLARTGELFF